This T cell receptor beta chain was sequenced in a study of blood T cells in healthy people across ages. PCR was performed a second time for about 7 to 11 cycles using a sample-barcoded 5' primer and a J-beta primer mix. TCRdb used MiXCR to reprocess the 5' RACE reads, holding one entry per CDR3 protein. The sample shows hundreds of thousands of distinct CDR3 sequences, nearly 60% of them seen only once. This CDR3 is built from 15 residues. CDR1 and CDR2 from the germline V gene are DFQATT and SNEGSKA (reference sequence). With 3 bases removed from V and 8 bases from J, the gap between germline ends came to 20 bases.

The sequence derives from a man aged 25 to 40 in good health. The genes are TRBV20-1 and TRBJ2-1, with D tentatively TRBD2 (5 bases). Specimen: blood. The CDR3, as DNA: TGCAGTGCTAGCCTCCGGGATCCCCCACTGGATGAGCAGTTCTTC. Its protein is CSASLRDPPLDEQFF.